A selection of T cell receptor beta chains follows, all from one sample in a study of blood T cell repertoires in COVID-19. Sequencing used immunoSEQ multiplex PCR; TCRdb keeps in-frame clones, though not all of them. This sample carries some 60,000 clones, roughly 92% of them seen once, and the ten largest clones take approximately 5%. The source material was peripheral blood. The receptors here all came from a human donor in a cohort sampled during active COVID-19. Both conserved end residues are part of each CDR3. D genes are given only for firm matches. Clone size appears in some rows only: once, few, many, or a class for an expanded clone.

v_call	j_call	clone_size	d_call	cdr3_aa	cdr3_nt
TRBV19	TRBJ2-3	.	.	CASSPLRWTSTDTQYF	TGTGCCAGTAGCCCCCTCCGGTGGACTAGCACAGATACGCAGTATTTT
TRBV27	TRBJ2-1	.	TRBD2	CASSARLAVYNEQFF	TGTGCCAGCAGTGCCCGACTAGCGGTGTACAATGAGCAGTTCTTC
TRBV24-1	TRBJ2-5	.	.	CATSDPLTEYQETQYF	TGTGCCACCAGTGATCCCCTGACAGAGTACCAAGAGACCCAGTACTTC
TRBV6-5	TRBJ1-5	once	TRBD1	CASSPEQGDQPQHF	TGTGCCAGCAGTCCAGAACAGGGGGATCAGCCCCAGCATTTT
TRBV18	TRBJ1-1	.	.	CASSRSGFQNTEAFF	TGTGCCAGCTCACGTTCAGGGTTCCAGAACACTGAAGCTTTCTTT
TRBV4-2	TRBJ2-2	.	.	CASSQAQGRYTGELFF	TGTGCCAGCAGCCAAGCACAGGGGAGGTACACCGGGGAGCTGTTTTTT
TRBV27	TRBJ1-4	.	.	CASSLRPERFF	TGTGCCAGCAGTTTGAGGCCGGAGAGGTTTTTT
TRBV11-2	TRBJ2-3	.	TRBD1	CASSRTGGSDTQYF	TGTGCCAGCAGTCGAACAGGGGGATCAGATACGCAGTATTTT
TRBV4-2	TRBJ2-3	.	TRBD1	CASSRDRSTDTQYF	TGTGCCAGCAGTCGGGACAGGAGCACAGATACGCAGTATTTT
TRBV6-5	TRBJ2-5	.	TRBD1	CASSYNRGTETQYF	TGTGCCAGCAGTTACAACAGGGGAACAGAGACCCAGTACTTC
TRBV5-4	TRBJ2-1	.	TRBD1	CASSLGTGSTNEQFF	TGTGCCAGCAGCTTGGGGACAGGGAGCACCAATGAGCAGTTCTTC
TRBV28	TRBJ1-6	once	.	CASTQSPGSSYNSPLHF	TGTGCCAGCACCCAATCCCCGGGGTCCTCCTATAATTCACCCCTCCACTTT
TRBV18	TRBJ1-4	medium-sized	TRBD1	CASSLGTVPEKLFF	TGTGCCAGCTCACTAGGGACAGTCCCCGAAAAACTGTTTTTT
TRBV11-3	TRBJ2-1	.	TRBD2	CASSLRSGSHNEQFF	TGTGCCAGCAGCTTAAGGAGCGGGAGCCACAATGAGCAGTTCTTC
TRBV13	TRBJ2-1	.	TRBD2	CASSLVGTRGGEQFF	TGTGCCAGCAGCTTAGTTGGGACTAGGGGGGGTGAGCAGTTCTTC
TRBV7-6	TRBJ2-2	.	TRBD2	CASSLEGGSGELFF	TGTGCCAGCAGCTTAGAGGGCGGGAGCGGGGAGCTGTTTTTT
TRBV7-9	TRBJ1-1	.	.	CASSFSGTEAFF	TGTGCCAGCAGCTTTTCGGGTACTGAAGCTTTCTTT
TRBV28	TRBJ2-7	.	TRBD1	CASRTGASSYEQYF	TGTGCCAGCCGAACAGGGGCGAGCTCCTACGAGCAGTACTTC
TRBV28	TRBJ2-5	.	TRBD2	CASSFLAGKTQYF	TGTGCCAGCAGTTTCCTAGCGGGAAAGACCCAGTACTTC
TRBV7-2	TRBJ1-5	.	.	CASSYNSNQPQHF	TGTGCCAGCAGCTACAATTCTAATCAGCCCCAGCATTTT
TRBV7-9	TRBJ1-4	.	TRBD1	CASSSRQGARIREKLFF	TGTGCCAGCAGCTCCCGCCAGGGGGCGCGAATCCGGGAAAAACTGTTTTTT
TRBV6-2/TRBV6-3	TRBJ2-7	.	TRBD2	CASSYSIGLAAELQEQYF	TGTGCCAGCAGTTACTCAATAGGACTAGCGGCCGAACTACAAGAGCAGTACTTC
TRBV4-1	TRBJ1-2	.	.	CASSQDPTHNYGYTF	TGCGCCAGCAGCCAAGATCCTACCCATAACTATGGCTACACCTTC
TRBV11-2	TRBJ2-7	once	.	CASTTGSERRTYEQYF	TGTGCCAGCACCACGGGTAGCGAGCGGAGGACCTACGAGCAGTACTTC
TRBV28	TRBJ1-6	once	.	CASSSVGRSRNSPLHF	TGTGCCAGCAGTTCCGTCGGTAGGAGTCGGAATTCACCCCTCCACTTT
TRBV6-5	TRBJ1-1	.	TRBD1	CAGRTGWTEAFF	TGTGCCGGAAGGACAGGGTGGACTGAAGCTTTCTTT
TRBV11-3	TRBJ2-2	.	TRBD2	CASSPSLADTGELFF	TGTGCCAGTAGCCCATCCCTAGCGGACACCGGGGAGCTGTTTTTT
TRBV30	TRBJ2-5	.	.	CAWSVWTATQYF	TGTGCCTGGAGTGTTTGGACTGCCACCCAGTACTTC
TRBV19	TRBJ2-3	.	.	CASSIDETGRQYF	TGTGCCAGTAGTATAGATGAAACAGGGAGACAGTATTTT
TRBV20-1	TRBJ2-1	.	.	CSASFGASYNEQFF	TGCAGTGCTAGTTTCGGAGCCTCCTACAATGAGCAGTTCTTC
TRBV29-1	TRBJ2-1	.	.	CSGRDGKSSYNEQFF	TGCAGCGGGAGGGACGGCAAGAGCTCCTACAATGAGCAGTTCTTC
TRBV13	TRBJ2-7	.	.	CASSTLDNSYEQYF	TGTGCCAGCAGCACACTAGACAACTCCTACGAGCAGTACTTC
TRBV9	TRBJ2-1	.	.	CASSVLPQGIGEQFF	TGTGCCAGCAGCGTCCTGCCCCAGGGTATCGGTGAGCAGTTCTTC